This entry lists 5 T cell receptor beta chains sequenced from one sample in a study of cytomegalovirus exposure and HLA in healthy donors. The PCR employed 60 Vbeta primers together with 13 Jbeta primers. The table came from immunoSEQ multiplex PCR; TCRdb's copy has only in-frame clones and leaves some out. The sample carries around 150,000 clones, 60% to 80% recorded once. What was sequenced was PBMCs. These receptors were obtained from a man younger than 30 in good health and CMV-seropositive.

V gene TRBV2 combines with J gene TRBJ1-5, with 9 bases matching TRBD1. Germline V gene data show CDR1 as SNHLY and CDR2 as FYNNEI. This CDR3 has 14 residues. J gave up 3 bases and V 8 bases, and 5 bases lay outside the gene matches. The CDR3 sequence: CASGDRAYNQPQHF. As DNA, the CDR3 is TGTGCCAGCGGGGACAGGGCCTACAATCAGCCCCAGCATTTT. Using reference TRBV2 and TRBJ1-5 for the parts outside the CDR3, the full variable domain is EPEVTQTPSHQVTQMGQEVILRCVPISNHLYFYWYRQILGQKVEFLVSFYNNEISEKSEIFDDQFSVERPDGSNFTLKIRSTKLEDSAMYFCASGDRAYNQPQHFGDGTRLSIL.

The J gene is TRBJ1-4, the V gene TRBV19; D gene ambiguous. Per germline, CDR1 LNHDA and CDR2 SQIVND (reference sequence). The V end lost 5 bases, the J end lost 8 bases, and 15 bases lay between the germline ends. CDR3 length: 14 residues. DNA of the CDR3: TGTGCCAGTAGTTCGCCCCCAGAAAAGGAAAAACTGTTTTTT. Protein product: CASSSPPEKEKLFF.

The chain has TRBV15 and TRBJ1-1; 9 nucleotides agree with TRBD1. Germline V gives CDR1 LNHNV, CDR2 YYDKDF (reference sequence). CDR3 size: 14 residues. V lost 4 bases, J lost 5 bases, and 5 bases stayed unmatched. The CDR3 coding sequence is TGTGCCACCAGCATCGACAGGGGGTATACTGAAGCTTTCTTT. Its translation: CATSIDRGYTEAFF.

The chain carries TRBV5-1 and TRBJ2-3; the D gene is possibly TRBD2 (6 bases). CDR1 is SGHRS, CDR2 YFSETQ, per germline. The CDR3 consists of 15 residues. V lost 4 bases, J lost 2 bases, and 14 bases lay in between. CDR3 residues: CASSRVGGPTDTQYF. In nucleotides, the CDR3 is TGCGCCAGCAGCCGCGTCGGGGGACCCACAGATACGCAGTATTTT.

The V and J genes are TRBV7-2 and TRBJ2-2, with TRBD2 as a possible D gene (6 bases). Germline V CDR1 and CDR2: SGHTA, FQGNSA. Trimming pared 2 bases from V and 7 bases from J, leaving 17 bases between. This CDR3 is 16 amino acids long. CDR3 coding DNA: TGTGCCAGCAGCTTAAACGCGTTGGGGGGAGGCGGGGAGCTGTTTTTT. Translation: CASSLNALGGGGELFF.